The 26 T cell receptor beta chains reported below all come from one sample, sequenced in a study of T cells expressing NK-cell markers. TCRdb reprocessed the 5' RACE reads and keeps a single row for each CDR3 protein, giving no DNA. The repertoire shows 150,000 to 180,000 distinct CDR3 sequences; the top ten hold more than 35%. The specimen was blood T cells: a sorted CD56 or NKG2C T cell subset, CD4+ or CD8+ T cells, or bulk PBMC T cells (not recorded which). These TCRs come from a woman in her fifties or sixties in good health.

This rearrangement joins TRBV27 to TRBJ2-1; without DNA, the TCRdb call of TRBD2 cannot be checked. CDR3 size: 13 residues. In germline, CDR1 is MNHEY, CDR2 SMNVEV (reference sequence). The CDR3 region is CASSLGRVNEQFF.

This chain links TRBV3-1 with TRBJ2-2; without DNA, the TCRdb call of TRBD2 cannot be checked. In germline, CDR1 is LGHDT, CDR2 YNNKEL (reference sequence). The CDR3 is made up of 16 amino acids. The CDR3 here is CASSRIKGGLTGELFF.

The rearrangement joins TRBV12-3 or TRBV12-4 to TRBJ2-1; TCRdb calls TRBD1, which cannot be checked without DNA. The CDR3 totals 14 residues. The CDR3 sequence: CASNPDSDFNEQFF.

CDR3 sequence: CASSEWASNQPQHF. V is TRBV19 and J is TRBJ1-5. From germline, CDR1 is LNHDA and CDR2 SQIVND (reference sequence). The CDR3 covers 14 residues. Filled out from reference TRBV19 and TRBJ1-5, the complete variable domain reads DGGITQSPKYLFRKEGQNVTLSCEQNLNHDAMYWYRQDPGQGLRLIYYSQIVNDFQKGDIAEGYSVSREKKESFPLTVTSAQKNPTAFYLCASSEWASNQPQHFGDGTRLSIL.

The chain couples TRBV7-9 to TRBJ2-7; the D gene TCRdb calls, TRBD1, cannot be checked with no DNA. The CDR3 runs 15 residues. CDR1 and CDR2 from the germline V gene are SEHNR and FQNEAQ (reference sequence). CDR3 in amino acids: CASSTVRDREDEQYF.

The chain carries TRBV29-1 and TRBJ2-7. Germline V gives CDR1 SQVTM, CDR2 ANQGSEA. The CDR3 totals 12 residues. The CDR3 sequence: CSVEGETYEQYF.

The V gene is TRBV9, the J gene TRBJ2-4; TCRdb's D call of TRBD1 is untestable without DNA. Germline V gene lookup returns CDR1 SGDLS and CDR2 YYNGEE. The length of the CDR3 is 12 residues. CDR3 residues: CASSAFGGIQYF.

The chain uses TRBV20-1 and TRBJ2-1; checking the TCRdb D call of TRBD1 is not possible without DNA. The CDR3 length is 17 residues. Germline lookup yields CDR1 DFQATT and CDR2 SNEGSKA (reference sequence). CDR3 residues: CSARSSFSGGAYNEQFF.

This sequence joins TRBV11-2 and TRBJ2-2. Germline V gene data show CDR1 as SGHAT and CDR2 as FQNNGV. The CDR3 is 15 residues long. Here the CDR3 reads CASSFVSGNTGELFF.

This rearrangement joins TRBV20-1 to TRBJ2-3; the D call from TCRdb, TRBD2, cannot be confirmed without DNA. Germline CDR1 reads DFQATT; CDR2 reads SNEGSKA (reference sequence). The CDR3 totals 20 residues. CDR3 residues: CSARDKASGGLVLSTDTQYF.

CDR3 sequence reads: CASSQDGSPYTGELFF. The chain has TRBV4-1 and TRBJ2-2. Germline V gives CDR1 MGHRA, CDR2 YSYEKL. The CDR3 extends over 16 amino acids.

V is TRBV11-3 and J is TRBJ2-1; checking the TCRdb D call of TRBD2 is not possible without DNA. Germline CDR1 reads SGHNT; CDR2 reads YENEEA. This CDR3 comprises 18 residues. The CDR3 is CASSLAATSGRTDNEQFF.

This chain's CDR3 is CASSTQSGDLYNEQFF. This chain links TRBV7-6 with TRBJ2-1; the D call from TCRdb, TRBD2, cannot be confirmed without DNA. The CDR3 length is 16 residues. Looked up from germline, CDR1 is SGHVS and CDR2 is FNYEAQ.

The rearrangement links TRBV20-1 to TRBJ2-1; no DNA is available, so the TRBD2 call from TCRdb remains unchecked. Germline values: CDR1 DFQATT, CDR2 SNEGSKA (reference sequence). This CDR3 contains 12 residues. CDR3 loop: CSASEDWNEQFF.

The V call is TRBV30, the J call TRBJ1-2; TCRdb's assignment of TRBD1 cannot be checked, as there is no DNA. Germline V gene sequence: CDR1 GTSNPN, CDR2 SVGIG (reference sequence). The CDR3 sequence is 13 residues long. The CDR3 reads CAWSLGTGDGYTF.

The rearrangement uses TRBV28 and TRBJ2-2. The CDR3 totals 14 residues. CDR1 is MDHEN, CDR2 SYDVKM, per germline. CDR3 in amino acids: CASSLSGNTGELFF. The full variable domain, in which reference TRBV28 and TRBJ2-2 provide the parts outside the CDR3, is DVKVTQSSRYLVKRTGEKVFLECVQDMDHENMFWYRQDPGLGLRLIYFSYDVKMKEKGDIPEGYSVSREKKERFSLILESASTNQTSMYLCASSLSGNTGELFFGEGSRLTVL.

The genes are TRBV12-5 and TRBJ2-3; TCRdb designates TRBD1, a call that cannot be tested without DNA. Germline loops: CDR1 LGHNT, CDR2 FRNRAP. The CDR3 is 13 residues long. The CDR3 reads CACRGLLTDTQYF.

The chain is built from TRBV19 and TRBJ1-2. The germline V gene encodes CDR1 LNHDA and CDR2 SQIVND (reference sequence). The CDR3 has 14 amino acids. CDR3 protein: CASNSRSGDYGYTF.

The rearrangement joins TRBV29-1 to TRBJ2-7; TCRdb designates TRBD1, a call that cannot be tested without DNA. The CDR3 covers 13 residues. Per germline, CDR1 SQVTM and CDR2 ANQGSEA. This chain's CDR3 is CSVDGGTNYEQYF.

J is TRBJ2-3 and V is TRBV20-1; TCRdb returns TRBD2, unconfirmable since there is no DNA. CDR3 size: 12 residues. Germline V gene sequence: CDR1 DFQATT, CDR2 SNEGSKA (reference sequence). CDR3 residues: CSASGGDDTQYF.

The chain links TRBV20-1 to TRBJ2-1; TCRdb returns TRBD1, unconfirmable since there is no DNA. Germline V gene lookup returns CDR1 DFQATT and CDR2 SNEGSKA (reference sequence). CDR3 length: 14 amino acids. The CDR3 is CSTLSFPGGFEQFF.

The V call is TRBV7-9, the J call TRBJ2-2; with no DNA, the TCRdb D assignment of TRBD2 cannot be verified. Germline lookup yields CDR1 SEHNR and CDR2 FQNEAQ (reference sequence). The CDR3 covers 15 residues. The CDR3 sequence: CASSSKGGNTGELFF.

The chain recombines TRBV19 with TRBJ2-1; TCRdb calls TRBD2, which cannot be checked without DNA. Germline V gene sequence: CDR1 LNHDA, CDR2 SQIVND (reference sequence). The CDR3 has 13 residues. CDR3 sequence reads: CASRDSLIDEQFF.

The CDR3 here is CASHRQGNYGYTF. V and J are TRBV19 and TRBJ1-2; checking the TCRdb D call of TRBD1 is not possible without DNA. The CDR3 covers 13 residues. CDR1 is LNHDA, CDR2 SQIVND, per germline (reference sequence).

The chain employs TRBV27 and TRBJ1-1; the TCRdb call, TRBD1, lacks DNA for checking. The CDR3 has 14 residues. From germline, CDR1 is MNHEY and CDR2 SMNVEV (reference sequence). This CDR3 reads CASSLNPGATEAFF.

V is TRBV11-3 and J is TRBJ2-2; TCRdb's D gene call, TRBD1, goes unchecked for lack of DNA. CDR1 is SGHNT and CDR2 is YENEEA in the germline V gene. The CDR3 sequence is 14 residues long. The CDR3 is CASSLDLGPGELFF.